This T cell receptor (beta chain) is drawn from a study of cytomegalovirus exposure and HLA in healthy donors. Remarks on this clone: What it binds is not known.

The V gene lost 6 bases and the J gene lost 0 bases, with 21 bases spanning the gap. The CDR3 covers 18 residues. Germline V gene sequence: CDR1 MDHEN, CDR2 SYDVKM. The study, taken as a whole, reports: Most subjects' HLA-A and HLA-B alleles were reportedly predicted from TCR beta sequences. Researchers reported in a later analysis that common viral pathogens appeared linked to several top clusters.

The PCR contained 60 Vbeta and 13 Jbeta primers. Profiling relied on immunoSEQ multiplex PCR, and the TCRdb table lists in-frame clones only, not all of them. The sample records fewer than 200,000 clones, more than 65% being singletons. Input material: PBMCs. The chain has TRBV28 and TRBJ1-5; D remains unclear. This sequence originates from a woman in her 30s in good health and CMV-seronegative. The CDR3 DNA reads as TGTGCCAGCAGCCTTCAACGGGTGGAGGATATTAGCAATCAGCCCCAGCATTTT. Translation gives CASSLQRVEDISNQPQHF.